This T cell receptor (beta chain) comes out of a study of T-cell reconstitution after alpha-beta-depleted transplantation in children. The V and J ends lost 5 bases and 3 bases respectively, with 13 bases between them. The CDR3 covers 13 residues. Germline V gene lookup returns CDR1 SQVTM and CDR2 ANQGSEA. This clonotype occurred a few times. A library of TCRbeta sequences, prepared with unique molecular identifiers, was generated. TCRdb recomputed calls from the PCR reads with MiXCR, one row per CDR3 protein. Of roughly 400,000 distinct CDR3 sequences in the sample, around 20% were seen once. This clonotype was sampled from a human donor who donated a stem cell graft to a child with acute myeloid leukemia. This chain uses TRBV29-1 with TRBJ1-1; no definite D call. The source was PBMCs from the stem cell graft donor, collected from the stem cell graft. The CDR3 bases are TGCAGCGTTCAGGTCGAAGGGTACACTGAAGCTTTCTTT. This sequence encodes CSVQVEGYTEAFF.